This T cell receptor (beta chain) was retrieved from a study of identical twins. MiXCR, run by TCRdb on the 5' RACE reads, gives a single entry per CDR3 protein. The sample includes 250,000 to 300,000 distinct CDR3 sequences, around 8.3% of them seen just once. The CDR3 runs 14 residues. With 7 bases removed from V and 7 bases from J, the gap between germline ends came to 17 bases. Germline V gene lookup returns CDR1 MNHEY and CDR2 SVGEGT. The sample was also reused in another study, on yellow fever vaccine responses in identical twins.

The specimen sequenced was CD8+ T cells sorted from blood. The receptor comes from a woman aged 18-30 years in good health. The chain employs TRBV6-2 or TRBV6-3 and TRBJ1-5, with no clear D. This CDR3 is CASTIMGSGQPQHF. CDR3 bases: TGTGCCAGCACTATAATGGGATCGGGACAGCCCCAGCATTTT.